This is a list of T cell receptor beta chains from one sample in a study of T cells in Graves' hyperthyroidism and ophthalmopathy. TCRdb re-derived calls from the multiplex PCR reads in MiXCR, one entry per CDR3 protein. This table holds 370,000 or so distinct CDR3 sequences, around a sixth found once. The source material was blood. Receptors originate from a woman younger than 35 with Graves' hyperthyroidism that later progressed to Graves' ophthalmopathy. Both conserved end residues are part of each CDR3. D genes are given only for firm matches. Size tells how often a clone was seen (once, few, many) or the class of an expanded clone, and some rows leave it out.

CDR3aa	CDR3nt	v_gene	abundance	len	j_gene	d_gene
CASSTLAGLSYNEQFF	TGTGCCAGCAGCACCCTAGCGGGACTATCATACAATGAGCAGTTCTTC	TRBV7-2	many	16	TRBJ2-1	TRBD2
CSALGASAEQYF	TGCAGTGCACTAGGGGCTAGCGCCGAGCAGTACTTC	TRBV20-1	few	12	TRBJ2-7	NA
CASSVGTHNEQFF	TGTGCCAGCAGCGTCGGGACGCACAATGAGCAGTTCTTC	TRBV7-6	many	13	TRBJ2-1	NA
CASSLAGTSGRYPRGTQYF	TGTGCCAGCAGCTTGGCCGGGACTAGCGGGAGGTACCCCCGTGGGACCCAGTACTTC	TRBV27	many	19	TRBJ2-5	TRBD2
CASSVEVGGDTQYF	TGTGCCAGCAGCGTAGAAGTGGGTGGAGATACGCAGTATTTT	TRBV9	few	14	TRBJ2-3	NA
CSATGGVQPQHF	TGCAGTGCAACAGGGGGCGTTCAGCCCCAGCATTTT	TRBV20-1	NA	12	TRBJ1-5	TRBD1
CASRNSVAGAYVGTDTQYF	TGTGCCAGCAGAAATTCCGTGGCGGGAGCATATGTTGGCACAGATACGCAGTATTTT	TRBV7-9	NA	19	TRBJ2-3	TRBD2
CASSLGSLHEQFF	TGCGCCAGCAGCTTGGGGAGTTTACATGAGCAGTTCTTC	TRBV5-1	few	13	TRBJ2-1	NA
CASSGLAGESTDTQYF	TGTGCCAGCAGCGGGTTAGCGGGAGAAAGCACAGATACGCAGTATTTT	TRBV9	many	16	TRBJ2-3	TRBD2
CASEVGGDEQFF	TGTGCCAGTGAGGTGGGAGGGGATGAGCAGTTCTTC	TRBV28	few	12	TRBJ2-1	TRBD2
CASKMTGEPQHF	TGTGCCAGCAAGATGACAGGGGAGCCCCAGCATTTT	TRBV12-3/TRBV12-4	NA	12	TRBJ1-5	TRBD1
CASNLPGGGPDREKLFF	TGTGCCAGCAATCTCCCGGGTGGGGGCCCAGATCGGGAAAAACTGTTTTTT	TRBV6-1	many	17	TRBJ1-4	NA
CASSLEGAGPYNEQFF	TGTGCCAGCAGCTTAGAGGGGGCGGGGCCATACAATGAGCAGTTCTTC	TRBV7-2	few	16	TRBJ2-1	NA
CASSWGSGSPLHF	TGTGCCAGCAGTTGGGGGAGTGGTTCACCCCTCCACTTT	TRBV6-1	few	13	TRBJ1-6	NA
CASSSGQGPYEQYF	TGTGCCAGCAGCTCGGGACAGGGACCCTACGAGCAGTACTTC	TRBV11-2	many	14	TRBJ2-7	TRBD1
CASTRDSGYYGYTF	TGTGCCAGCACACGAGACAGTGGGTACTATGGCTACACCTTC	TRBV28	few	14	TRBJ1-2	NA
CASSVVSGGDEQYF	TGTGCCAGCAGCGTAGTGTCAGGGGGGGACGAGCAGTACTTC	TRBV9	few	14	TRBJ2-7	NA
CASSLAVSYEQYF	TGTGCCAGCAGTCTGGCAGTATCCTACGAGCAGTACTTC	TRBV28	many	13	TRBJ2-7	NA
CASSPKPQGVLYEQYF	TGTGCCAGCAGCCCTAAGCCCCAGGGGGTCCTCTACGAGCAGTACTTC	TRBV27	NA	16	TRBJ2-7	TRBD1
CASSRGSDSREKLFF	TGTGCCAGCAGCCGGGGGTCGGACAGTAGGGAAAAACTGTTTTTT	TRBV4-2	few	15	TRBJ1-4	NA
CASRLAGVDNEQFF	TGTGCCAGCAGACTAGCGGGAGTGGACAATGAGCAGTTCTTC	TRBV6-2/TRBV6-3	few	14	TRBJ2-1	TRBD2
CASRTQGMAGELCF	TGTGCCAGCAGGACACAGGGTATGGCCGGGGAGCTGTGTTTT	TRBV12-3/TRBV12-4	NA	14	TRBJ2-2	NA
CASSRSRAWTPKETQYF	TGTGCCAGCAGCCGATCACGGGCTTGGACGCCAAAAGAGACCCAGTACTTC	TRBV7-8	few	17	TRBJ2-5	NA
CSASVTDYEQYF	TGCAGTGCTAGCGTTACAGACTACGAGCAGTACTTC	TRBV20-1	few	12	TRBJ2-7	NA
CASRQADPRPYNEQFF	TGTGCCAGCCGTCAAGCAGACCCTAGACCCTACAATGAGCAGTTCTTC	TRBV2	many	16	TRBJ2-1	NA
CASRPGLATNIQYF	TGTGCCAGCAGGCCGGGACTAGCGACGAACATTCAGTACTTC	TRBV28	NA	14	TRBJ2-4	TRBD2
CASSQPGKSRYNEQFF	TGTGCCAGCAGCCAACCCGGGAAGAGCCGGTACAATGAGCAGTTCTTC	TRBV3-1	NA	16	TRBJ2-1	NA
CASSLAGTSGRAYYNEQFF	TGTGCCAGCAGCTTAGCCGGGACTAGCGGGAGGGCCTACTACAATGAGCAGTTCTTC	TRBV7-8	NA	19	TRBJ2-1	TRBD2
CASTLGQGGNQPQHF	TGTGCCAGCACCTTGGGACAGGGTGGCAATCAGCCCCAGCATTTT	TRBV28	many	15	TRBJ1-5	TRBD1
CASLGRSGTYNEQFF	TGTGCCAGTTTGGGACGTAGCGGCACCTACAATGAGCAGTTCTTC	TRBV27	few	15	TRBJ2-1	NA
CASSFEGVGIQPQHF	TGTGCCAGCAGTTTCGAGGGGGTCGGGATACAGCCCCAGCATTTT	TRBV2	NA	15	TRBJ1-5	NA
CASRTDSPGKTEETQYF	TGTGCCAGCAGGACTGATTCGCCCGGCAAGACGGAAGAGACCCAGTACTTC	TRBV6-1	few	17	TRBJ2-5	NA
CASSPRQGKYEQYF	TGTGCCAGCTCACCTAGACAGGGGAAATACGAGCAGTACTTC	TRBV18	NA	14	TRBJ2-7	TRBD1
CATSKSGGRWDEQFF	TGTGCCACCAGCAAGTCTGGCGGGAGGTGGGACGAGCAGTTCTTC	TRBV24-1	many	15	TRBJ2-1	TRBD2
CSPWETSTDTQYF	TGCAGCCCCTGGGAGACTAGCACAGATACGCAGTATTTT	TRBV20-1	NA	13	TRBJ2-3	NA
CSARPPDTGELFF	TGCAGTGCACGACCCCCAGACACCGGGGAGCTGTTTTTT	TRBV20-1	NA	13	TRBJ2-2	NA
CAAEATGHFGYTF	TGTGCCGCAGAGGCGACGGGACACTTCGGCTACACCTTC	TRBV28	many	13	TRBJ1-2	NA
CASSNTGTQYF	TGTGCCAGCAGTAACACAGGTACGCAGTATTTT	TRBV6-2/TRBV6-3	few	11	TRBJ2-3	NA
CASSMGGRYEQYF	TGTGCCAGCAGTATGGGGGGAAGATACGAGCAGTACTTC	TRBV5-4	NA	13	TRBJ2-7	NA
CASRSTDTQYF	TGTGCCAGCAGAAGCACAGATACGCAGTATTTT	TRBV7-2	many	11	TRBJ2-3	NA
CASSSQYRPGNTIYF	TGTGCCAGCAGTTCCCAGTATCGGCCTGGAAACACCATATATTTT	TRBV6-1	many	15	TRBJ1-3	NA
CATSRDRSLGSGGSDGYTF	TGTGCCACCAGCAGAGATAGATCGCTCGGGTCGGGGGGAAGCGATGGCTACACCTTC	TRBV15	many	19	TRBJ1-2	NA
CASSWGQGNYEQYF	TGTGCCAGCAGTTGGGGACAGGGGAATTACGAGCAGTACTTC	TRBV28	few	14	TRBJ2-7	TRBD1
CASSLDRESDTQYF	TGTGCCAGCAGCCTGGACAGGGAATCAGATACGCAGTATTTT	TRBV7-2	NA	14	TRBJ2-3	TRBD1
CASSMTGDSNQPQHF	TGTGCCAGCTCAATGACAGGGGATAGCAATCAGCCCCAGCATTTT	TRBV18	NA	15	TRBJ1-5	TRBD1
CASSLGTSGSWADTQYF	TGTGCCAGCAGCCTGGGGACTAGCGGGAGTTGGGCAGATACGCAGTATTTT	TRBV5-8	NA	17	TRBJ2-3	TRBD2
CASSDSTSGRFSAKNIQYF	TGTGCCAGCAGCGACTCGACTAGCGGGAGGTTTTCGGCCAAAAACATTCAGTACTTC	TRBV6-1	NA	19	TRBJ2-4	TRBD2